One and the same sample provided the 22 T cell receptor beta chains below, sequenced in a study of blood T cell repertoires in COVID-19. The table came from immunoSEQ multiplex PCR; TCRdb's copy has only in-frame clones and leaves some out. The sample has some 300,000 clones; 85% to 90% are singletons. Sample: peripheral blood. The receptors originated from a woman aged 45 to 65 with COVID-19, enrolled during active disease.

The chain is built from TRBV7-8 and TRBJ2-2; maybe TRBD1 (6 bases). The CDR3 spans 14 residues. CDR1 is SGHVS and CDR2 is FQNEAQ in the germline V gene. V lost 6 bases to trimming and J lost 4 bases, with 12 bases between them. The CDR3: CASSQIGGTGELFF. For the CDR3, the DNA is TGTGCCAGCAGTCAAATAGGGGGCACCGGGGAGCTGTTTTTT.

This clone appeared once. The same CDR3 also results from other DNA sequences found in this sample. This chain connects TRBV10-1 to TRBJ2-5; possibly TRBD1 for D (5 bases). Between the trimmed V and J ends, which lost 6 bases and 1 base, there was a span of 9 bases. Germline V gene data show CDR1 as WNHNN and CDR2 as SYGVQD (reference sequence). This CDR3 is 13 amino acids long. In nucleotides, the CDR3 is TGCGCCAGCAGCGAACAGGTCCAAGAGACCCAGTACTTC. Translating gives CASSEQVQETQYF.

The chain is built from TRBV27 and TRBJ2-5; D unclear. The CDR3 consists of 14 residues. The V end lost 1 base, the J end lost 1 base, and 7 bases lay between the germline ends. In germline, CDR1 is MNHEY, CDR2 SMNVEV (reference sequence). The CDR3 DNA reads TGTGCCAGCAGTTTATTGCACAGCCAAGAGACCCAGTACTTC. Translating it yields CASSLLHSQETQYF.

The chain recombines TRBV5-1 with TRBJ2-7; D gene ambiguous. This CDR3 has 14 residues. Germline CDR1 SGHRS, CDR2 YFSETQ. Trimming pared 0 bases from V and 6 bases from J, leaving 13 bases between. The CDR3 coding sequence is TGCGCCAGCAGCTTGGGTGCTATAGGCGGCGAGCAGTACTTC. Its protein product is CASSLGAIGGEQYF.

The gene calls are TRBV6-5 and TRBJ1-1; 8 positions agree with TRBD1. Germline CDR1 and CDR2: MNHEY and SVGAGI. This CDR3 contains 14 residues. With 7 bases clipped from V and 1 base from J, the junction kept 5 bases outside the gene matches. CDR3 coding DNA: TGTGCCAGCACCGAAACAGGGGGGAACACTGAAGCTTTCTTT. It specifies CASTETGGNTEAFF.

J is TRBJ1-2 and V is TRBV4-2; weak D call: TRBD1 (6 bases). V dropped 1 base and J dropped 3 bases, with 15 bases sitting between them. The CDR3 consists of 16 residues. Germline CDR1 is LGHNA and CDR2 is YNFKEQ. The CDR3 protein is CASSQVGQGLDYGYTF. The CDR3 bases are TGTGCCAGCAGCCAAGTCGGCCAGGGGTTAGACTATGGCTACACCTTC.

The genes are TRBV6-5 and TRBJ1-4, with 7 bases matching TRBD1. There are 14 residues in the CDR3. Trimming removed 4 bases from V and 10 bases from J; junction bases left unmatched: 9. Germline CDR1 is MNHEY and CDR2 is SVGAGI. The CDR3 sequence is CASSLKGASGKLFF. CDR3 DNA: TGTGCCAGCAGTTTGAAGGGGGCATCAGGAAAACTGTTTTTT.

The rearrangement uses TRBV7-8 and TRBJ2-7; 12 bases agree with TRBD2. The V segment lost 1 base and the J segment 4 bases; nucleotides outside the gene matches: 2. Germline V lookup: CDR1 SGHVS, CDR2 FQNEAQ. The CDR3 covers 15 residues. CDR3 DNA sequence: TGTGCCAGCAGCTTAGGGGGGACTAGCGGGTACGAGCAGTACTTC. Amino acids: CASSLGGTSGYEQYF.

V and J are TRBV18 and TRBJ2-4, with 7 bases lining up with TRBD1. The CDR3 contains 16 residues. Germline V gene lookup returns CDR1 KGHSH and CDR2 LQKENI. With V trimmed by 6 bases and J by 1 base, 9 bases remained unmatched. The CDR3 region is CASSADDRVAKNIQYF. In nucleotides, the CDR3 is TGTGCCAGCTCCGCCGACGACAGGGTTGCCAAAAACATTCAGTACTTC. The full variable domain, rest sourced from reference TRBV18 and TRBJ2-4, is NAGVMQNPRHLVRRRGQEARLRCSPMKGHSHVYWYRQLPEEGLKFMVYLQKENIIDESGMPKERFSAEFPKEGPSILRIQQVVRGDSAAYFCASSADDRVAKNIQYFGAGTRLSVL.

This chain joins TRBV18 and TRBJ2-7; maybe TRBD1 (8 bases). Germline V CDR1 and CDR2: KGHSH, LQKENI. This CDR3 spans 15 amino acids. V was shortened by 6 bases and J by 3 bases, with 18 bases between the two germline ends. The CDR3: CASSHGQGGNYEQYF. The CDR3 DNA reads as TGTGCCAGCTCCCACGGACAGGGAGGGAACTACGAGCAGTACTTC.

This chain links TRBV7-9 with TRBJ2-7; 9 nucleotides match TRBD1. CDR3 length: 14 amino acids. From germline, CDR1 is SEHNR and CDR2 FQNEAQ (reference sequence). The ends lost 5 bases at V and 3 bases at J; junction bases unmatched: 5. This CDR3 reads CASSRTGEVYEQYF. CDR3 coding DNA: TGTGCCAGCAGCCGGACAGGGGAGGTCTACGAGCAGTACTTC.

The chain carries TRBV4-3 and TRBJ2-6; possibly TRBD2 for D (5 bases). The CDR3 contains 15 residues. The germline CDR1 and CDR2 sequences are LGHNA and YSLEER. Trimming took off 5 bases at V and 4 bases at J, with 12 bases between the two ends. This CDR3 reads CASSTGSGGANVLTF. CDR3 in DNA: TGCGCCAGCAGCACGGGATCGGGCGGGGCCAACGTCCTGACTTTC.

The chain recombines TRBV5-1 with TRBJ1-6; 10 bases agree with TRBD1. The CDR3 is made up of 18 amino acids. Germline values: CDR1 SGHRS, CDR2 YFSETQ. J lost 6 bases, V lost 1 base, and 10 bases had no gene match. The CDR3: CASSLKYGGTGANSPLHF. The CDR3 coding sequence is TGCGCCAGCAGCTTGAAGTACGGCGGGACAGGGGCTAATTCACCCCTCCACTTT.

This clone was seen a single time. The chain uses TRBV6-5 and TRBJ2-5, with a weak D call TRBD2 (5 bases). Germline V gene lookup returns CDR1 MNHEY and CDR2 SVGAGI. V lost 2 bases, J lost 4 bases, and 14 bases lay in between. The CDR3 runs to 15 residues. CDR3 residues: CASSYGPRRRETQYF. The CDR3, as DNA: TGTGCCAGCAGTTACGGGCCCAGGAGGAGAGAGACCCAGTACTTC.

The chain recombines TRBV6-1 with TRBJ2-7, with 7 positions matching TRBD1. CDR1 MNHNS and CDR2 SASEGT come from the germline V gene. This CDR3 is 12 amino acids long. The CDR3: CASSEWPDRIGV. DNA for the CDR3: TGTGCCAGCAGTGAATGGCCGGACAGGATTGGGGTC.

The chain carries TRBV10-3 and TRBJ2-1; 10 nucleotides line up with TRBD2. V trimming: 7 bases; J trimming: 0 bases; junction bases outside the gene matches: 3. The germline V gene has CDR1 ENHRY and CDR2 SYGVKD. CDR3 length: 15 amino acids. The CDR3 coding sequence is TGTGCCATCAAGTCTAGCGGGGGCTCCTACAATGAGCAGTTCTTC. It yields the protein CAIKSSGGSYNEQFF.

The chain links TRBV19 to TRBJ1-1, with D possibly being TRBD1 (6 bases). The CDR3 spans 14 residues. The V end lost 5 bases, the J end lost 1 base, and 11 bases lay between the germline ends. The germline V gene has CDR1 LNHDA and CDR2 SQIVND (reference sequence). The chain's CDR3 is CASSGRGSNTEAFF. In DNA, the CDR3 is TGTGCCAGTAGTGGCAGGGGATCGAACACTGAAGCTTTCTTT.

This clone has just one count. The chain recombines TRBV11-1 with TRBJ2-7; D may be TRBD2 (6 bases). CDR1 is SGHAT and CDR2 is FQDESV in the germline V gene (reference sequence). CDR3 length: 14 amino acids. V shed 6 bases and J shed 1 base, with 13 bases lying between them. CDR3 in amino acids: CASRIAETSYEQYF. DNA of the CDR3: TGTGCCAGCAGAATAGCGGAGACATCCTACGAGCAGTACTTC. Combining the CDR3 with reference TRBV11-1 and TRBJ2-7 gives the whole variable domain EAEVAQSPRYKITEKSQAVAFWCDPISGHATLYWYRQILGQGPELLVQFQDESVVDDSQLPKDRFSAERLKGVDSTLKIQPAELGDSAMYLCASRIAETSYEQYFGPGTRLTVT.

The count of this clone is one. V usage is TRBV5-1 and J usage is TRBJ2-2; perhaps TRBD2 as D (5 bases). Germline values: CDR1 SGHRS, CDR2 YFSETQ. The CDR3 loop spans 13 amino acids. Trimming removed 7 bases from V and 2 bases from J, with 9 bases in between. The CDR3 bases are TGCGCCAGCGGGAGTAGTAACACCGGGGAGCTGTTTTTT. This translates into CASGSSNTGELFF.

This chain uses TRBV4-1 with TRBJ2-7; 7 bases agree with TRBD1. The length of the CDR3 is 14 residues. Germline CDR1 reads MGHRA; CDR2 reads YSYEKL. With 1 base clipped from V and 5 bases from J, the junction kept 5 bases outside the gene matches. The CDR3 sequence is CASSQGQGADEQYF. The CDR3 DNA is TGCGCCAGCAGCCAAGGACAGGGTGCTGACGAGCAGTACTTC.

The chain combines TRBV6-5 with TRBJ1-5; tentative D call: TRBD1 (6 bases). The CDR3 consists of 15 residues. Germline assignment: CDR1 MNHEY and CDR2 SVGAGI. V was clipped by 6 bases and J by 4 bases, with 16 bases between them. CDR3 sequence reads: CASSRSGTTNQPQHF. DNA of the CDR3: TGTGCCAGCAGCCGCTCCGGGACAACGAATCAGCCCCAGCATTTT.

This chain links TRBV15 with TRBJ2-3, with D possibly TRBD1 on 6 matching bases. This CDR3 region has 18 residues. Between the trimmed V and J ends, which lost 3 bases and 2 bases, there was a span of 21 bases. CDR1 is LNHNV, CDR2 YYDKDF, per germline (reference sequence). The chain's CDR3 is CATSSSPWDTSFTDTQYF. CDR3 bases: TGTGCCACCAGCAGCTCCCCGTGGGACACCAGTTTCACAGATACGCAGTATTTT.